A single T cell receptor beta chain is shown here with its context. Antigen unknown. Via MiXCR, TCRdb re-called the reads, giving one row per CDR3 protein. The sample lists about a million distinct CDR3 sequences; less than 40% were seen once. The length of the CDR3 is 13 residues. V was clipped by 8 bases and J by 4 bases; unmatched bases: 6. The sample belongs to a study of T cell repertoires in cytomegalovirus infection. Study-level findings and limits: The response measured ex vivo was dominated by TCR beta clonotypes (HLA-C-restricted and CMV-specific).

Sequencing used cultured CD8+ T cells from PBMCs, obtained from culture after CMV antigen stimulation. The chain joins TRBV12-3 or TRBV12-4 to TRBJ2-7; 9 bases map to TRBD2. The sequence was collected from a human donor in good health (CMV status not recorded). Some clones in this sample may be carry-over from other donors' samples. The CDR3: CASAGGGQYEQYF. CDR3 nucleotides: TGTGCCAGCGCGGGGGGGGGGCAATACGAGCAGTACTTC.